This entry lists 3 T cell receptor beta chains sequenced from one sample in a study of cytomegalovirus exposure and HLA in healthy donors. TCRdb's copy holds only in-frame clones and misses some; the assay was immunoSEQ multiplex PCR. The sample shows tens of thousands of clones, approximately 94% of them seen only once. The source material was PBMCs. The origin of the receptors is a woman between 18 and 29 years old in good health and CMV-seropositive.

The rearrangement joins TRBV14 to TRBJ2-1, with 10 bases identical to TRBD2. Trimming took 5 bases from V and 0 from J; bases not matched to a gene: 4. This CDR3 has 16 residues. Germline CDR1 and CDR2: SGHDN and FVKESK. The CDR3 sequence: CASSSLAGDSYNEQFF. CDR3 in DNA: TGTGCCAGCAGCTCTCTAGCGGGGGACTCCTACAATGAGCAGTTCTTC.

The chain is built from TRBV2 and TRBJ1-1; 8 nucleotides line up with TRBD1. V lost 9 bases, J lost 1 base, and 7 bases stayed unmatched. This CDR3 spans 14 amino acids. Germline assignment: CDR1 SNHLY and CDR2 FYNNEI. CDR3 DNA: TGTGCCAGTAACGGCAGGGGGCAGAACACTGAAGCTTTCTTT. Protein product: CASNGRGQNTEAFF.

The rearrangement uses TRBV30 and TRBJ1-5; D may be TRBD1 (5 bases). CDR1 and CDR2 (germline): GTSNPN, SVGIG (reference sequence). Trimming removed 2 bases from V and 0 bases from J, with 8 bases in between. This CDR3 has 14 residues. The DNA for the CDR3 is TGTGCCTGGAGTAAGGGGTATAGCAATCAGCCCCAGCATTTT. This encodes CAWSKGYSNQPQHF.